These 32 T cell receptor beta chains came from one sample sequenced in a study of blood T cell repertoires in COVID-19. Profiling relied on immunoSEQ multiplex PCR, and the TCRdb table lists in-frame clones only, not all of them. Here the sample spans some 150,000 clones, around 91% being singletons. The sequencing input was peripheral blood. These receptors originate from a woman aged 40 to 50 with acute or convalescent COVID-19.

The rearrangement links TRBV27 to TRBJ2-5; 11 positions match TRBD2. The trim removed 3 bases at V and 3 bases at J, leaving 6 bases unmatched. CDR3 size: 16 residues. Per germline, CDR1 MNHEY and CDR2 SMNVEV (reference sequence). CDR3 region: CASSFSSGRAKETQYF. DNA of the CDR3: TGTGCCAGCAGTTTTAGTAGCGGGAGGGCCAAAGAGACCCAGTACTTC.

The chain joins TRBV30 to TRBJ1-4, with D possibly TRBD1 on 6 matching bases. Trimming left V 3 bases short and J 7 bases short, with 18 bases between. Germline assignment: CDR1 GTSNPN and CDR2 SVGIG (reference sequence). This CDR3 is 15 amino acids long. The CDR3 DNA follows: TGTGCCTGGAGCCGAAAATCGACAGGTTCTGAAAAACTGTTTTTT. Protein sequence: CAWSRKSTGSEKLFF.

The chain has TRBV6-6 and TRBJ2-3; a possible D gene is TRBD1 (6 bases). The V and J ends lost 4 bases and 3 bases respectively, with 14 bases between them. Germline CDR1 reads MNHNY; CDR2 reads SVGAGI (reference sequence). The CDR3 consists of 15 residues. The CDR3 spells CASSLYQGPTDTQYF. The CDR3 DNA follows: TGTGCCAGCAGTTTGTACCAGGGGCCTACAGATACGCAGTATTTT.

J is TRBJ1-1 and V is TRBV2; 11 bases map to TRBD1. Germline V CDR1 and CDR2: SNHLY, FYNNEI. Losses at the gene ends were 6 bases for V and 0 bases for J; bases not matched to a gene: 3. The CDR3 has 15 residues. DNA for the CDR3: TGTGCCAGCAGGTGGACAGGGGGCCTGAACACTGAAGCTTTCTTT. This gives the protein CASRWTGGLNTEAFF.

With regard to this clone: This sample includes further DNA sequences coding for the same CDR3. This CDR3 is CASSVVGGARETQYF. The CDR3 bases are TGTGCCAGCAGCGTAGTCGGGGGAGCTCGAGAGACCCAGTACTTC. The chain recombines TRBV9 with TRBJ2-5, with D perhaps TRBD2 (6 bases). The V end was cut by 0 bases, the J end by 4 bases, with 13 bases between. This CDR3 is 15 amino acids long. Germline V gene data show CDR1 as SGDLS and CDR2 as YYNGEE.

In this sample, this clone turned up once. The chain joins TRBV10-3 to TRBJ2-3; no definite D call. V was trimmed by 4 bases and J by 4 bases, leaving 3 bases between them. CDR1 and CDR2 (germline): ENHRY, SYGVKD. The CDR3 has 11 amino acids. The CDR3: CAISASDTQYF. The CDR3 DNA is TGTGCCATCAGTGCCTCAGATACGCAGTATTTT.

With respect to this clone: Compared with germline, one end of the junction differs, possibly owing to a read error. This rearrangement joins TRBV7-9 to TRBJ2-7; possibly TRBD1 for D (6 bases). The CDR3 is 12 residues long. CDR1 and CDR2 (germline): SEHNR, FQNEAQ (reference sequence). In DNA, the CDR3 is TGTGCCAGCAGCCCCCACACAGGGCCCAAGAGATTC. Translating gives CASSPHTGPKRF.

The gene calls are TRBV30 and TRBJ2-7, with a possible D match to TRBD2 (6 bases). From germline, CDR1 is GTSNPN and CDR2 SVGIG (reference sequence). This CDR3 is 15 amino acids long. Trimming shortened V by 1 base and J by 3 bases, and 16 bases separated the two germline ends. This CDR3 reads CAWSGFSGFNYEQYF. In DNA, the CDR3 is TGTGCCTGGAGTGGCTTTAGCGGTTTTAACTACGAGCAGTACTTC.

The chain combines TRBV25-1 with TRBJ1-2; D remains unclear. This CDR3 is built from 16 residues. V shed 5 bases and J shed 5 bases, with 21 bases lying between them. Germline CDR1 MGHDK, CDR2 SYGVNS. The CDR3, as DNA: TGTGCCAGCAGTCTGGGAGTCGGTCATGATATATATGGCTACACCTTC. Amino acid sequence: CASSLGVGHDIYGYTF.

The gene calls are TRBV10-3 and TRBJ1-3; D is unresolved. Germline lookup yields CDR1 ENHRY and CDR2 SYGVKD. The V gene lost 9 bases and the J gene lost 0 bases, with 15 bases spanning the gap. This CDR3 is 15 amino acids long. In DNA, the CDR3 is TGTGCCATAGCCGAGGGCAGTCCCTCTGGAAACACCATATATTTT. It translates to CAIAEGSPSGNTIYF.

The rearrangement uses TRBV29-1 and TRBJ2-7; 10 bases agree with TRBD1. Trimming cost V 1 base and J 7 bases; bases outside gene matches: 7. The germline V gene has CDR1 SQVTM and CDR2 ANQGSEA. This CDR3 spans 14 amino acids. The CDR3 DNA reads as TGCAGCGTTGAAGCCCGACAGGGGGCGGGTGAGCAGTACTTC. It encodes CSVEARQGAGEQYF.

The J gene is TRBJ1-5, the V gene TRBV7-3; TRBD1 agrees at 7 bases. Germline V CDR1 and CDR2: SGHTA, FQGTGA. J was trimmed by 0 bases and V by 5 bases; bases with no gene match: 16. The CDR3 is 19 residues long. The CDR3 region has the DNA TGTGCCAGCAGCCAATCCCGGGACAGACCTCTTTATAGCAATCAGCCCCAGCATTTT. Its translation: CASSQSRDRPLYSNQPQHF.

This chain joins TRBV7-8 and TRBJ2-7; 7 positions agree with TRBD1. The CDR3 is made up of 15 amino acids. The V and J ends lost 5 bases and 3 bases, in that order; junction bases with no gene match: 10. Germline V CDR1 and CDR2: SGHVS, FQNEAQ. This CDR3 reads CASSDADRENYEQYF. The CDR3 DNA reads TGTGCCAGCAGCGACGCCGACAGGGAAAACTACGAGCAGTACTTC.

The rearrangement links TRBV11-3 to TRBJ1-2; D uncertain. The CDR3 sequence is 14 residues long. V lost 1 base and J lost 4, with 10 bases in between. Germline loops: CDR1 SGHNT, CDR2 YENEEA. The CDR3, as DNA: TGTGCCAGCAGCTTAGGGGAAGGGAGCTATGGCTACACCTTC. It is translated as CASSLGEGSYGYTF.

In this sample, this clone turned up a few times. The CDR3 region is CASSLLANRASQETQYF. CDR3 bases: TGCGCCAGCAGCTTGCTAGCAAACAGGGCCTCCCAAGAGACCCAGTACTTC. The chain recombines TRBV5-1 with TRBJ2-5; D may be TRBD1 (6 bases). The germline V gene has CDR1 SGHRS and CDR2 YFSETQ. Trimming pared 1 base from V and 1 base from J, leaving 17 bases between. CDR3 length: 17 amino acids.

V and J are TRBV29-1 and TRBJ2-2; tentatively, D is TRBD2 (5 bases). V lost 4 bases and J 6 bases, leaving 12 bases between the germline ends. CDR3 length: 13 residues. CDR1 is SQVTM, CDR2 ANQGSEA, per germline. The CDR3 DNA reads as TGCAGCGTTGCCCGGGGTACGGCCGGGGAGCTGTTTTTT. This translates into CSVARGTAGELFF.

The chain employs TRBV5-6 and TRBJ2-7; 8 bases map to TRBD1. V was clipped by 8 bases and J by 4 bases; unmatched bases: 11. The CDR3 is 14 residues long. Germline V CDR1 and CDR2: SGHDT, YYEEEE. CDR3 region: CASRRTGRRYEQYF. The CDR3 DNA is TGTGCCAGTAGGCGGACAGGGAGACGATACGAGCAGTACTTC.

The chain is built from TRBV3-1 (or the pseudogene TRBV3-2) and TRBJ2-1; D might be TRBD1 (5 bases). This CDR3 spans 16 amino acids. The germline V gene has CDR1 LGHDT and CDR2 YNNKEL (reference sequence). The germline V and J ends were trimmed by 3 bases and 0 bases, with 12 bases remaining between them. The chain's CDR3 is CASSQDAGYSYNEQFF. In DNA form, the CDR3 reads TGTGCCAGCAGCCAGGACGCAGGGTACTCCTACAATGAGCAGTTCTTC.

The J gene is TRBJ2-7, the V gene TRBV19; TRBD1 matches 9 bases. The CDR3 has 15 residues. Germline V gene lookup returns CDR1 LNHDA and CDR2 SQIVND (reference sequence). J was trimmed by 2 bases and V by 5 bases; bases with no gene match: 7. CDR3 bases: TGTGCCAGTAGTCCCCGGGACAGGGCGGCCTACGAGCAGTACTTC. It specifies CASSPRDRAAYEQYF.

The chain has TRBV6-1 and TRBJ1-1; no firm D call. CDR3 length: 18 amino acids. Germline lookup yields CDR1 MNHNS and CDR2 SASEGT. With 3 bases removed from V and 2 bases from J, the gap between germline ends came to 22 bases. The CDR3 DNA is TGTGCCAGCAGTGACGATTCCTTACGCTTCGACTCTAACACTGAAGCTTTCTTT. Translating it yields CASSDDSLRFDSNTEAFF.

CDR3 in DNA: TGTGCCAGCAGCTTGGCGGGACAGGGGGGGATTGGGGAGCTGTTTTTT. Residues: CASSLAGQGGIGELFF. The genes are TRBV5-4 and TRBJ2-2, with 11 bases identical to TRBD1. The CDR3 length is 16 residues. Losses at the gene ends were 0 bases for V and 8 bases for J; bases not matched to a gene: 6. The V gene's germline CDR1 is SGHNT and CDR2 YYREEE (reference sequence).

This clone was seen a single time. The chain couples TRBV11-2 to TRBJ2-7, with 9 bases aligning to TRBD2. Germline CDR1 SGHAT, CDR2 FQNNGV. CDR3 length: 19 amino acids. The J segment lost 1 base and the V segment lost 2 bases, leaving 15 bases of the junction unmatched. CDR3 sequence (DNA): TGTGCCAGCAGCTTATTTCCTTTCGGGAGCGGGAGGAGGTCCTACGAGCAGTACTTC. It translates to CASSLFPFGSGRRSYEQYF.

A few counts support this clone. The chain joins TRBV3-1 (or the pseudogene TRBV3-2) to TRBJ1-2; the D gene is possibly TRBD1 (5 bases). V shed 3 bases and J shed 6 bases, with 8 bases lying between them. The germline V gene encodes CDR1 LGHDT and CDR2 YNNKEL (reference sequence). The CDR3 has 12 amino acids. CDR3 protein: CASSHRGNGYTF. The CDR3 DNA reads TGTGCCAGCAGCCATAGGGGTAATGGCTACACCTTC.

The CDR3 protein is CAISETGPRSYGYTF. CDR3 DNA: TGTGCCATCAGTGAGACAGGCCCCCGATCTTATGGCTACACCTTC. The chain uses TRBV10-3 and TRBJ1-2; maybe TRBD1 (5 bases). The CDR3 has 15 amino acids. Germline loops: CDR1 ENHRY, CDR2 SYGVKD. Trimming pared 2 bases from V and 5 bases from J, leaving 15 bases between.

The rearrangement uses TRBV18 and TRBJ1-2; weak D call: TRBD1 (5 bases). Trimming shortened V by 0 bases and J by 4 bases, and 9 bases separated the two germline ends. This CDR3 is built from 14 residues. Germline V gene sequence: CDR1 KGHSH, CDR2 LQKENI. The CDR3, as DNA: TGTGCCAGCTCACCACCGGCAGGGCCCTATGGCTACACCTTC. Translating it yields CASSPPAGPYGYTF.

The chain is built from TRBV19 and TRBJ2-3, with TRBD2 identical over 7 bases. The V gene's germline CDR1 is LNHDA and CDR2 SQIVND (reference sequence). With V trimmed by 1 base and J by 5 bases, 9 bases remained unmatched. The CDR3 contains 16 residues. CDR3 in DNA: TGTGCCAGTAGTATAGTCCGGGCGGGAGCAAGAGATACGCAGTATTTT. Its translation: CASSIVRAGARDTQYF.

V is TRBV6-5 and J is TRBJ1-1; D is unclear. Germline loops: CDR1 MNHEY, CDR2 SVGAGI. V shed 1 base and J shed 0 bases, with 9 bases lying between them. The CDR3 is made up of 15 amino acids. The CDR3 coding sequence is TGTGCCAGCAGTTACTATGGCACAGTGAACACTGAAGCTTTCTTT. Its translation is CASSYYGTVNTEAFF.

The rearrangement uses TRBV20-1 and TRBJ2-1; 10 nucleotides line up with TRBD2. The germline gives CDR1 DFQATT, CDR2 SNEGSKA (reference sequence). V trimming: 3 bases; J trimming: 8 bases; junction bases outside the gene matches: 7. There are 14 residues in the CDR3. In DNA, the CDR3 is TGCAGTGCTAGTTCAGCGGGAGGGCCCGATGAGCAGTTCTTC. Its translation is CSASSAGGPDEQFF.

The chain carries TRBV6-2 or TRBV6-3 and TRBJ2-3, with a weak D call TRBD2 (6 bases). Trimming removed 5 bases from V and 5 bases from J, with 14 bases in between. This CDR3 comprises 14 residues. Germline V gene lookup returns CDR1 MNHEY and CDR2 SVGEGT. CDR3 sequence (DNA): TGTGCCAGCAGTCTCGGACTAATTGGAGATACGCAGTATTTT. Encoded protein: CASSLGLIGDTQYF.

This clone was observed a single time. This chain joins TRBV30 and TRBJ1-5; tentative D call: TRBD1 (6 bases). There are 14 residues in the CDR3. Germline V gene data show CDR1 as GTSNPN and CDR2 as SVGIG (reference sequence). Trimming removed 4 bases at V and 3 bases at J, with 13 bases between. The CDR3 nucleotides read TGTGCCTGGACCGGGAGGGGGACCAATCAGCCCCAGCATTTT. It codes for CAWTGRGTNQPQHF.

This clone was counted once. CDR3 amino acids: CASSDILTDTQYF. CDR3 DNA: TGCGCCAGCAGCGACATCCTCACAGATACGCAGTATTTT. The chain has TRBV4-1 and TRBJ2-3; no definite D call. CDR1 and CDR2 from the germline V gene are MGHRA and YSYEKL. V lost 5 bases to trimming and J lost 2 bases, with 8 bases between them. The CDR3 spans 13 residues.

Comment on this clone: Other DNA sequences of this sample code for an identical CDR3. This chain uses TRBV27 with TRBJ1-5; D is possibly TRBD1 (5 bases). The CDR3 is 14 residues long. Germline lookup yields CDR1 MNHEY and CDR2 SMNVEV (reference sequence). The germline V and J ends were trimmed by 5 bases and 0 bases, with 8 bases remaining between them. CDR3 bases: TGTGCCAGCAGTCCCAGGGTTAGCAATCAGCCCCAGCATTTT. It specifies CASSPRVSNQPQHF.